This record looks at one T cell receptor (beta chain) sequence and its context. The sample originates from a study of blood T cell repertoires in COVID-19. Turning to the study itself: Samples of COVID-19 (acute and convalescent) were obtained from the United States, Italy and Spain.

Unmatched junction bases numbered 2, after V lost 5 bases and J lost 5 bases. The CDR3 is 12 amino acids. In germline, CDR1 is SNHLY, CDR2 FYNNEI. Under the authors' procedure: Reference gene primers were amplified, and this amplification served to estimate nucleated cell counts. The data were produced by immunoSEQ multiplex PCR, yet TCRdb's version contains in-frame clones alone and is incomplete. The V and J calls and clone size were taken over from that table, and D and trimming were inferred from the DNA. Here the sample spans 130,000 to 150,000 clones, 87% being singletons. The chain carries TRBV2 and TRBJ2-7; the match to TRBD1 covers 8 bases. Input material: PBMCs or T cells enriched from blood (not recorded which). The source of this sequence is a man in his sixties who had recovered from COVID-19. Here the CDR3 DNA reads TGTGCCAGCAGTCGGACAGGGAACGAGCAGTACTTC. Translating gives CASSRTGNEQYF.